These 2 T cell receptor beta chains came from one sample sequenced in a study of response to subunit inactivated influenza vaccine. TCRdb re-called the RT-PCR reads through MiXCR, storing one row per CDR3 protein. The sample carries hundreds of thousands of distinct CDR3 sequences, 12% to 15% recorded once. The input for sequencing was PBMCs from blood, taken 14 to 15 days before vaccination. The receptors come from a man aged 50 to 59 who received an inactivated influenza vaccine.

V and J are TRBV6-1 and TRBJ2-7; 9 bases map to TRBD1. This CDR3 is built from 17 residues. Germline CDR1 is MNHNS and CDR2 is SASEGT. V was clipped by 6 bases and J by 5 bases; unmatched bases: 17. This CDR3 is CASSRRLSGQGGHEQYF. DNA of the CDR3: TGTGCCAGCAGCCGAAGGCTATCGGGACAGGGTGGACACGAGCAGTACTTC.

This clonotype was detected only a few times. The DNA for the CDR3 is TGTGCCAGCAGTACACAGGGATATCATCAGCCCCAGCATTTT. Translating it yields CASSTQGYHQPQHF. The chain links TRBV2 to TRBJ1-5; D is possibly TRBD1 (6 bases). CDR3 length: 14 residues. V lost 5 bases to trimming and J lost 5 bases, with 13 bases between them. CDR1 is SNHLY and CDR2 is FYNNEI in the germline V gene.